This T cell receptor beta chain was captured by sequencing in a study of early T cells in non-severe SARS-CoV-2 infection (dated by TCRdb to the early 2020s). About the full investigation: Because TCR sequencing relied on bulk RNA taken from unsorted whole blood, pairing of alpha and beta chains was not possible.

The CDR3, cysteine through phenylalanine, is 15 amino acids long. Just the 45-base CDR3 DNA is kept, in frame starting at base 1. Between the V and J ends, shortened by 5 bases and 4 bases respectively, the junction contains 17 bases. CDR1 and CDR2 (LGHDT, YNNKEL) derive from the germline V gene (reference sequence). This clonotype has just one count. The clone's antigen remains unknown. This may stem from a read error, because a much larger clone lies one nucleotide away. The study was a case-control design nested within a healthcare worker cohort in London, UK, with weekly nasopharyngeal swab PCR tests and blood sampling. Healthcare workers were enrolled in the week of the UK lockdown, from 23 to 31 March 2020, and were followed every week for up to about 16 weeks. Library method: 5' RACE. Sequencing took place on a NextSeq 500. To correct for sequencing error and PCR bias, the TCR library protocol tagged individual cDNA molecules with unique molecular identifiers. Sequencing covered both TCR alpha and beta chains, and within each sample the abundances of alpha and beta sequences were tightly co-correlated. Per the original workflow: Decombinator V4 was used to annotate TCR sequences for V gene, J gene and CDR3. TCRs were defined as expanded if a significant change between any two time points was detected under a Poisson model with p below 0.0001. Abundances of TCRs were expressed as counts per million after normalisation to the total number of TCRs sequenced in each sample. TRAV1-2 paired with TRAJ12, TRAJ20 or TRAJ33 defined MAIT TCRs, while TRAV10 paired with TRAJ18 defined iNKT TCRs. VDJdb, accessed 1 November 2021, was searched for CMV, EBV and SARS-CoV-2 annotated TCRs, with TCRs annotated for multiple antigens excluded. TCRdb reprocessing: public reads trimmed at Q25 with fastp, clones called with MiXCR, in-frame beta chains kept. Records with the same CDR3 protein are collapsed into one entry carrying the most frequent genes and DNA. TCRdb's processing, not the authors' own work, is the source of the V and J calls. The table for this sample lists under 140,000 distinct CDR3 sequences; approximately 12% of them were counted only once. Of the sample, 3% to 4.5% is held by the ten largest clones.

Here is what the overall study found, with its caveats: VDJdb matching was skewed toward anti-spike CD8 responses and likely underestimated virus-specific expansions by missing private and CD4 specificities.

Recombination connected TRBV3-1 to TRBJ1-1; D gene: possibly TRBD1, on 5 matching bases. Sequencing was performed on whole blood, taken at baseline. This clonotype was sampled from an adult who was a healthcare worker with PCR-confirmed SARS-CoV-2 infection or an uninfected control (not recorded which). The encoded CDR3 is CASSSNWGNVTEAFF. The sequence in DNA is TGTGCCAGCAGCTCCAATTGGGGGAATGTCACTGAAGCTTTCTTT. Reference TRBV3-1 and TRBJ1-1 proteins supply the regions before and after the CDR3; the full variable domain is: DTAVSQTPKYLVTQMGNDKSIKCEQNLGHDTMYWYKQDSKKFLKIMFSYNNKELIINETVPNRFSPKSPDKAHLNLHINSLELGDSAVYFCASSSNWGNVTEAFFGQGTRLTVV.